This T cell receptor (beta chain) was sequenced in a study of T cell clonotyping in hematopoietic cell transplantation. Remarks on this clone: Its antigen remains unknown.

Whole-study findings and limits: Graft donor and pretransplant recipient Inverse Simpson Index values predicted broader posttransplant TCR diversity. Pathologically expanded recipient clonotypes increased progressively from day 30 to day 180 as diversity fell. At the given depth, recipient repertoires were over 95% de novo clonotypes.

Method: immunoSEQ multiplex PCR; TCRdb's copy keeps in-frame clones and lacks some. The sample lists 5,500 to 7,500 clones, approximately 87% occurring once. Deletions cut 4 bases from V and 1 base from J, with 8 bases between. The CDR3 consists of 14 residues. CDR1 MNHNY and CDR2 SVGAGI come from the germline V gene (reference sequence). The genes are TRBV6-6 and TRBJ1-5; D unresolved. The source material was peripheral blood mononuclear cells, sampled 180 days after allogeneic stem cell transplant. This receptor was obtained from a female patient between 50 and 60 years old who had an allogeneic stem cell transplant from an unrelated donor, so the T cells may come from the graft donor. Some clones in this sample may be carry-over from other donors' samples. CDR3 nucleotides: TGTGCCAGCAGTTCCGAGGGAAGCAATCAGCCCCAGCATTTT. Its protein product is CASSSEGSNQPQHF.